This T cell receptor (beta chain) was identified in a study of response to subunit inactivated influenza vaccine. The study's findings and limits: The authors offered the suggestion that each seasonal influenza vaccination recruits few new T cells.

To note about this clonotype: Antigen: not known.

TCRdb re-analysed the RT-PCR reads in MiXCR, keeping a single row per CDR3 protein. The table lists 700,000 to 900,000 distinct CDR3 sequences, over 20% of them singletons. The trim removed 6 bases at V and 0 bases at J, leaving 5 bases unmatched. This CDR3 is built from 15 residues. Germline CDR1 MNHEY, CDR2 SVGEGT. The receptor's source is a man aged 45 to 65 who received an inactivated influenza vaccine. The rearrangement joins TRBV6-2 or TRBV6-3 to TRBJ2-1; 7 nucleotides match TRBD1. The sequenced sample was PBMCs from blood, obtained approximately 5 days after vaccination. CDR3: CASRKTGSSYNEQFF. CDR3 sequence (DNA): TGTGCCAGCAGGAAGACAGGGAGCTCCTACAATGAGCAGTTCTTC.